This T cell receptor (beta chain) appears in the sequencing data of a study of blood T cells in healthy people across ages. With a J-beta primer mix and a sample-barcoded 5' primer, a second PCR ran about 7 to 11 cycles. A single record per CDR3 protein comes from TCRdb applying MiXCR to the 5' RACE reads. In the table there are 1,800,000 or so distinct CDR3 sequences, roughly 43% of which are singletons. This clonotype occurred once. The V gene lost 4 bases and the J gene lost 7 bases, with 17 bases spanning the gap. The CDR3 is 14 residues long. Germline V gives CDR1 SNHLY, CDR2 FYNNEI. The receptor was isolated from a human donor in good health. Specimen: blood. The rearrangement joins TRBV2 to TRBJ2-7, with D uncertain. CDR3 loop: CASSARTGVWEQYF. CDR3 nucleotides: TGTGCCAGCAGTGCGAGGACGGGTGTTTGGGAGCAGTACTTC.